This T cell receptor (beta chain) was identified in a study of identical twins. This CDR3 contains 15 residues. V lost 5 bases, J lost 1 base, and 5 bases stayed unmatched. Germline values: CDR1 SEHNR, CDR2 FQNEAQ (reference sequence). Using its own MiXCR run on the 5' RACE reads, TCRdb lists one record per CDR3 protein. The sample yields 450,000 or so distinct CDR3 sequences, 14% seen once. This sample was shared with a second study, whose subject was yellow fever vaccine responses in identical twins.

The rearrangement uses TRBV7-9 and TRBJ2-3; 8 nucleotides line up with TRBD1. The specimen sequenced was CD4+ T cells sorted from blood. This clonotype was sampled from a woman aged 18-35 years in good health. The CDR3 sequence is CASSRAQGGTDTQYF. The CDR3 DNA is TGTGCCAGCAGCCGGGCACAGGGGGGCACAGATACGCAGTATTTT.